This note documents a single TCR beta chain sequence. The PCR employed 60 Vbeta primers together with 13 Jbeta primers. Using immunoSEQ multiplex PCR, the repertoire was profiled, and TCRdb retains in-frame clones only, with some absent. The sample includes about 210,000 clones, over 60% of them seen just once. The germline V gene has CDR1 SEHNR and CDR2 FQNEAQ (reference sequence). This CDR3 region has 13 residues. The ends were cut back, 3 bases at V and 4 bases at J, with 10 bases in the middle. This entry belongs to a study of cytomegalovirus exposure and HLA in healthy donors. Study-wide background: Assignment to the Caucasian-associated ancestry cluster applied to roughly 80% of the approximately 380 genotyped donors.

The V gene is TRBV7-9, the J gene TRBJ2-7, with D uncertain. This TCR was recovered from a male donor in good health and CMV-seronegative. The sequencing input was PBMCs. The CDR3: CASSLSLGYEQYF. Written as DNA, the CDR3 is TGTGCCAGCAGCTTGAGCCTAGGTTACGAGCAGTACTTC.